This TCR beta chain came from a study of vaccination effects on CD4 cells after COVID-19 (dated by TCRdb to about 2022). Context from the whole study: Post-vaccine samples across the study were collected a median of 72 days after the second dose, with a range of 14 to 241. SARS-CoV-2 spike-specific CD4+ TCR repertoires from before and after mRNA vaccination were compared in COVID-19 convalescent patients and in infection-naive vaccine recipients. A total of around eleven COVID-19 convalescent patients and a handful of SARS-CoV-2-naive healthy vaccine recipients were included in the full study. The Oncomine TCR Beta short-read assay on an Illumina iSeq 100 was used to sequence cultures from other donors in the study. Broad study findings and their caveats: Limitations of the study were the small number of convalescent patients and the absence of early post-infection timepoints. Both infection-induced and vaccine-induced clones contracted markedly at late post-vaccination timepoints, which is consistent with waning T cell responses. Among healthy vaccine recipients, nearly all vaccine-induced clones were SARS-CoV-2 mono-reactive, and just 1 of 255 was cross-reactive with common cold coronaviruses.

Points on this clone: The antigen it binds to is not known. Within one base of it there is no much larger clone, and no base qualities were kept.

In the ViraFEST assay, PBMC were stimulated with viral peptide pools, and antigen-specific CD4+ T cell clonotypes were then identified by expansion using TCR sequencing. After around 11 days of culture, CD4+ T cells were isolated with the EasySep CD4+ T cell isolation kit. Two doses of either the BNT162b2 or the mRNA-1273 mRNA SARS-CoV-2 vaccine were administered to participants. The absence of prior SARS-CoV-2 infection in healthy vaccine recipients was confirmed by negative nucleocapsid antibodies before and after vaccination. Over 1.5 million PBMC per well were cultured with roughly 10 ug/ml peptides in IMDM containing around 5.3% human AB serum, approximately 9.1 IU/ml IL-2 and gentamicin. Half of the culture medium was replaced with fresh IL-2-containing medium on days 3 and 7. Unless noted otherwise, every peptide stimulation condition was cultured in triplicate wells. PBMC were separated from whole blood using Ficoll-Paque Plus gradient centrifugation and were then either cryopreserved at -140C or used fresh. The spike proteins of SARS-CoV-2 and of the common cold coronaviruses HCoV-NL63, HCoV-OC43 and HCoV-229E were spanned by overlapping peptide pools. The QIAamp micro DNA kit was used to extract genomic DNA from the cultured CD4+ T cells.

Libraries came from the immunoSEQ multiplex PCR assay. DNA from the cultured, isolated CD4+ T cells was subjected to TCR beta CDR3 sequencing. Regarding the original processing steps: Non-productive TCR sequences were discarded, and reads were trimmed to the CDR3 region, with only CDR3s of 7 or more amino acids retained. Antigen-specific clonotypes were identified using the MANAFEST web app by comparison of expansion in peptide wells against reference cultures. For clones to be considered positive, expansion at FDR<0.05 versus reference and all other wells, an odds ratio above 5, and a frequency above 0.1% in two replicate wells were required. A clonotype was defined as cross-reactive if the clonotype was significantly expanded both in SARS-CoV-2 spike wells and in at least one common cold coronavirus spike condition. Using the stringdist R package, CDR3 similarity was measured by Levenshtein distance, and unrooted trees were constructed with ape in R 3.6.1. TCRdb carries this immuneACCESS record with in-frame sequences only. Its versions omit some clonotypes, under half of them owing to an unresolved V gene in the studies checked, with the rest unexplained. V and J calls and clone size come straight from that table; D and trimming were deduced from the DNA. This sample gives tens of thousands of clones in total; about 67% of them show up just once. About 1.4% of the sample is taken by the ten largest.

The specimen comprised CD4+ T cells from PBMCs cultured with HCoV-229E spike peptides, sampled after COVID-19 vaccination. This sample's cell subset or site label indicates: HCoV-229E spike overlapping peptide pool stimulation. This TCR was recovered from a human donor who received a COVID-19 vaccine.

In nucleotides, the sequence is TGTGCCAGTAGTCCAATGATCCTTAGCGGAATCTCTGGGGCCAACGTCCTGACTTTC. Its protein product is CASSPMILSGISGANVLTF. The sequence joins TRBV19 to TRBJ2-6, with a weak D call of TRBD2 (6 bases match). Including the terminal cysteine and phenylalanine, the CDR3 comprises 19 residues. CDR3 DNA is the only sequence kept; it has 57 bases, read in frame from the first base. The germline V gene (reference sequence) yields LNHDA for CDR1 and SQIVND for CDR2. The junction carries 20 bases between V and J, which are trimmed by 5 bases and 0 bases respectively.